The 29 T cell receptor beta chains listed next were all sequenced from one sample in a study of blood T cell repertoires in COVID-19. Only in-frame clones appear in the TCRdb table, and some are missing; sequencing was by immunoSEQ multiplex PCR. The sample yields about 60,000 clones, 70% to 85% seen once. Material: peripheral blood. The receptors originated from a man aged 60 to 75 with acute or convalescent COVID-19.

The V gene is TRBV10-2, the J gene TRBJ2-5; D perhaps matches TRBD2 (5 bases). The CDR3 sequence is 13 residues long. V was cut by 4 bases and J by 3 bases, with 9 bases left in between. The germline V gene has CDR1 WSHSY and CDR2 SAAADI. CDR3 residues: CASSVRGKETQYF. The CDR3 DNA reads as TGCGCCAGCAGTGTCCGGGGTAAAGAGACCCAGTACTTC.

The chain combines TRBV3-1 (or the pseudogene TRBV3-2) with TRBJ1-4; TRBD1 agrees at 7 bases. The CDR3 spans 14 residues. Germline V lookup: CDR1 LGHDT, CDR2 YNNKEL (reference sequence). J was trimmed by 9 bases and V by 0 bases; bases with no gene match: 4. The CDR3 bases are TGTGCCAGCAGCCAAGAATCACAGGGGAAAAAACTGTTTTTT. Translating gives CASSQESQGKKLFF.

The chain uses TRBV21-1 and TRBJ2-1; the D segment call TRBD2 is taken from the table without a DNA check. TRBV21-1 is flagged as a pseudogene. There are 19 residues in the CDR3. The CDR3 here is CASSKLERTGTSVVNEQFF. CDR3 sequence (DNA): TGTGCCAGCAGCAAATTGGAACGGACCGGGACTAGTGTAGTCAATGAGCAGTTCTTC.

V and J are TRBV7-2 and TRBJ1-2; maybe TRBD1 (6 bases). This CDR3 contains 13 residues. Between the trimmed V and J ends, which lost 2 bases and 9 bases, there was a span of 13 bases. Germline CDR1 reads SGHTA; CDR2 reads FQGNSA. CDR3 DNA sequence: TGTGCCAGCAGCTTACGACAGGCTGGAAGCTACACCTTC. Encoded protein: CASSLRQAGSYTF.

The genes are TRBV10-3 and TRBJ1-1, with D unresolved. The ends were cut back, 0 bases at V and 1 base at J, with 12 bases in the middle. In germline, CDR1 is ENHRY, CDR2 SYGVKD. This CDR3 is built from 16 residues. This chain's CDR3 is CAISESNYGTNTEAFF. The DNA of the CDR3 is TGTGCCATCAGTGAGTCGAATTATGGCACGAACACTGAAGCTTTCTTT.

V is TRBV6-5 and J is TRBJ2-2; perhaps TRBD2 as D (6 bases). The length of the CDR3 is 14 residues. Germline values: CDR1 MNHEY, CDR2 SVGAGI. V gave up 8 bases and J gave up 0 bases, with 10 bases separating them. The CDR3 protein is CASGWGANTGELFF. DNA for the CDR3: TGTGCCAGCGGGTGGGGGGCGAACACCGGGGAGCTGTTTTTT.

This rearrangement joins TRBV5-1 to TRBJ2-2; D call uncertain. V lost 4 bases to trimming and J lost 6 bases, with 10 bases between them. The CDR3 totals 13 residues. The V gene's germline CDR1 is SGHRS and CDR2 YFSETQ. The CDR3 coding sequence is TGCGCCAGCAGCCGAGACTCCCCCGGGGAGCTGTTTTTT. It codes for CASSRDSPGELFF.

This clone was seen only a few times. This chain links TRBV19 with TRBJ2-5; the D gene is possibly TRBD2 (5 bases). Germline lookup yields CDR1 LNHDA and CDR2 SQIVND (reference sequence). CDR3 size: 12 residues. The ends were cut back, 8 bases at V and 9 bases at J, with 16 bases in the middle. CDR3 region: CASSTRVGAQYF. Here the CDR3 DNA reads TGTGCCAGTTCGACAAGGGTCGGGGCCCAGTACTTC.

The rearrangement joins TRBV6-2 or TRBV6-3 to TRBJ1-5; TRBD1 agrees at 9 bases. The ends lost 2 bases at V and 2 bases at J; junction bases unmatched: 1. The CDR3 loop spans 15 amino acids. Germline V gene sequence: CDR1 MNHEY, CDR2 SVGEGT. CDR3 amino acids: CASSYRDRGNQPQHF. The CDR3 region has the DNA TGTGCCAGCAGTTACCGGGACAGGGGCAATCAGCCCCAGCATTTT.

In DNA form, the CDR3 reads TGTGCCAGCAATTACAGGGTGTCTAGGTTCCTCATGAACACTGAAGCTTTCTTT. Encoded protein: CASNYRVSRFLMNTEAFF. This chain connects TRBV2 to TRBJ1-1; possible D gene TRBD1, 6 bases. CDR1 is SNHLY and CDR2 is FYNNEI in the germline V gene. CDR3 length: 18 amino acids. Between the trimmed V and J ends, which lost 7 bases and 0 bases, there was a span of 24 bases.

The chain has TRBV5-1 and TRBJ2-3; 10 bases align to TRBD1. The junction had 6 bases not matched to a gene; V was cut back by 2 bases and J by 3 bases. CDR1 and CDR2 from the germline V gene are SGHRS and YFSETQ. The CDR3 is made up of 16 amino acids. The DNA for the CDR3 is TGCGCCAGCAGCTTTTTTCCGGGACAGGGGACAGATACGCAGTATTTT. Translation: CASSFFPGQGTDTQYF.

The chain combines TRBV28 with TRBJ1-2; D perhaps matches TRBD1 (6 bases). Looked up from germline, CDR1 is MDHEN and CDR2 is SYDVKM. V was clipped by 5 bases and J by 6 bases, with 16 bases between them. This CDR3 contains 14 residues. CDR3 nucleotides: TGTGCCAGCAGTCCGCACAGCAGGGGTAATGGCTACACCTTC. It translates to CASSPHSRGNGYTF.

This sequence joins TRBV4-2 and TRBJ1-6; D is uncertain. V was cut by 1 base and J by 0 bases, with 10 bases left in between. CDR1 and CDR2 (germline): LGHNA, YNFKEQ. The CDR3 runs 17 residues. CDR3 residues: CASSQAAGSSYNSPLHF. The CDR3 DNA reads as TGTGCCAGCAGCCAAGCAGCGGGGAGCTCCTATAATTCACCCCTCCACTTT.

The chain employs TRBV7-9 and TRBJ1-1, with D uncertain. Between the trimmed V and J ends, which lost 6 bases and 3 bases, there was a span of 11 bases. Germline CDR1 is SEHNR and CDR2 is FQNEAQ (reference sequence). The CDR3 spans 13 residues. CDR3 bases: TGTGCCAGCAGATCTACAGCCTACACTGAAGCTTTCTTT. The encoded protein is CASRSTAYTEAFF.

The chain has TRBV19 and TRBJ1-1; tentatively, D is TRBD1 (6 bases). The V and J ends lost 5 bases and 1 base respectively, with 11 bases between them. This CDR3 is built from 14 residues. Per germline, CDR1 LNHDA and CDR2 SQIVND (reference sequence). CDR3 amino acids: CASSLMGQNTEAFF. As DNA, the CDR3 is TGTGCCAGTAGTCTGATGGGACAGAACACTGAAGCTTTCTTT.

This sequence joins TRBV14 and TRBJ1-1, with D unclear. V was clipped by 3 bases and J by 4 bases, with 9 bases between them. CDR3 size: 13 residues. The germline V gene has CDR1 SGHDN and CDR2 FVKESK. The chain's CDR3 is CASSQRVGTEAFF. The CDR3 bases are TGTGCCAGCAGCCAGAGGGTCGGCACTGAAGCTTTCTTT.

The chain couples TRBV5-1 to TRBJ1-1; tentatively, D is TRBD1 (5 bases). Germline V gene data show CDR1 as SGHRS and CDR2 as YFSETQ. Trimming left V 0 bases short and J 4 bases short, with 13 bases between. The CDR3 spans 15 residues. This CDR3 reads CASSLVGTQGTEAFF. CDR3 in DNA: TGCGCCAGCAGCTTGGTTGGCACCCAGGGCACTGAAGCTTTCTTT.

The gene calls are TRBV12-3 or TRBV12-4 and TRBJ1-1; D gene ambiguous. The CDR3 consists of 13 residues. The V end lost 2 bases, the J end lost 3 bases, and 7 bases lay between the germline ends. The CDR3 loop reads CASSLLADTEAFF. In DNA form, the CDR3 reads TGTGCCAGCAGTTTATTGGCAGACACTGAAGCTTTCTTT.

V usage is TRBV11-1 and J usage is TRBJ1-1; TRBD1 matches at 10 bases. Germline-derived CDR1 and CDR2 are SGHAT and FQDESV (reference sequence). The CDR3 sequence is 15 residues long. The V gene end was trimmed by 5 bases and the J gene end by 4 bases; junction bases not matched to a gene: 7. Here the CDR3 reads CASSAGQGRTTEAFF. Written as DNA, the CDR3 is TGTGCCAGCAGCGCGGGACAGGGGCGGACCACTGAAGCTTTCTTT.

By sample fraction, this clone is large (0.1 to 1%). V and J are TRBV14 and TRBJ1-1; TRBD1 might be the D (5 bases). The V end was cut by 2 bases, the J end by 3 bases, with 13 bases between. From germline, CDR1 is SGHDN and CDR2 FVKESK. The CDR3 consists of 15 residues. DNA of the CDR3: TGTGCCAGCAGCCAATTCTCAGGGAAGGACACTGAAGCTTTCTTT. Translated: CASSQFSGKDTEAFF.

This rearrangement joins TRBV19 to TRBJ2-5; perhaps TRBD1 as D (5 bases). The length of the CDR3 is 14 residues. Trimming took 4 bases from V and 2 from J, leaving 11 bases between them. Looked up from germline, CDR1 is LNHDA and CDR2 is SQIVND (reference sequence). The CDR3 here is CASSNRGTQETQYF. Here the CDR3 DNA reads TGTGCCAGTAGTAATAGGGGAACACAAGAGACCCAGTACTTC.

V usage is TRBV6-2 or TRBV6-3 and J usage is TRBJ1-5, with 12 bases that match TRBD1. Germline loops: CDR1 MNHEY, CDR2 SVGEGT. This CDR3 is built from 19 residues. The J segment lost 2 bases and the V segment lost 5 bases, leaving 13 bases of the junction unmatched. The DNA of the CDR3 is TGTGCCAGCAGTAACCCGGGACAGGGGGCTTTGGGAGGCAATCAGCCCCAGCATTTT. This sequence encodes CASSNPGQGALGGNQPQHF.

The chain combines TRBV7-9 with TRBJ1-4, with D uncertain. Trimming took 5 bases from V and 0 from J, leaving 10 bases between them. The germline gives CDR1 SEHNR, CDR2 FQNEAQ (reference sequence). This CDR3 contains 15 residues. CDR3 residues: CASSQPGATNEKLFF. The CDR3 DNA is TGTGCCAGCAGCCAGCCGGGAGCAACTAATGAAAAACTGTTTTTT.

This clone was detected only once. The same CDR3 arises from other DNA sequences in this sample as well. The chain joins TRBV6-2 or TRBV6-3 to TRBJ2-3; D remains unclear. Germline loops: CDR1 MNHEY, CDR2 SVGEGT. The V end was cut by 2 bases, the J end by 6 bases, with 3 bases between. CDR3 length: 11 amino acids. This CDR3 is CASSYRDTQYF. CDR3 DNA: TGTGCCAGCAGTTACCGGGATACGCAGTATTTT.

The chain has TRBV10-2 and TRBJ2-3, with 7 nucleotides matching TRBD2. V was clipped by 2 bases and J by 0 bases; unmatched bases: 5. Germline V gene lookup returns CDR1 WSHSY and CDR2 SAAADI. The CDR3 spans 16 residues. CDR3 sequence (DNA): TGCGCCAGCAGTGAGGTTTGGCGGGGGAGCACAGATACGCAGTATTTT. It yields the protein CASSEVWRGSTDTQYF.

This clone was recorded once. J is TRBJ1-3 and V is TRBV7-6; D not certain. The ends were cut back, 5 bases at V and 0 bases at J, with 11 bases in the middle. CDR1 is SGHVS and CDR2 is FNYEAQ in the germline V gene. The CDR3 runs to 15 residues. In nucleotides, the CDR3 is TGTGCCAGCAGCCCCCGGGGAGTCTCTGGAAACACCATATATTTT. As protein: CASSPRGVSGNTIYF. Supplemented by reference TRBV7-6 and TRBJ1-3, the full variable domain reads GAGVSQSPRYKVTKRGQDVALRCDPISGHVSLYWYRQALGQGPEFLTYFNYEAQQDKSGLPNDRFSAERPEGSISTLTIQRTEQRDSAMYRCASSPRGVSGNTIYFGEGSWLTVV.

In this sample, this clone turned up a few times. This chain uses TRBV19 with TRBJ1-2; 7 nucleotides agree with TRBD1. In germline, CDR1 is LNHDA, CDR2 SQIVND (reference sequence). The CDR3 is 14 residues long. Germline trimming cut 8 bases from V and 5 bases from J; bases unmatched to any gene: 11. The CDR3 DNA reads as TGTGCCAGTCATTTTAAAGGGGGCAGATATGGCTACACCTTC. It specifies CASHFKGGRYGYTF.

The gene calls are TRBV6-2 or TRBV6-3 and TRBJ2-1, with TRBD2 as a possible D gene (5 bases). The CDR3 contains 15 residues. Germline CDR1 is MNHEY and CDR2 is SVGEGT. The V end lost 5 bases, the J end lost 2 bases, and 13 bases lay between the germline ends. The CDR3 nucleotides are TGTGCCAGCAGTCGAGCGGATCGAGCCTACAATGAGCAGTTCTTC. Its protein is CASSRADRAYNEQFF.

For the CDR3, the DNA is TGTGCCTGGAGTCCCTTAGCGGGGGGGCAGGAGACCCAGTACTTC. This translates into CAWSPLAGGQETQYF. This chain joins TRBV30 and TRBJ2-5, with 11 bases lining up with TRBD2. Germline V CDR1 and CDR2: GTSNPN, SVGIG (reference sequence). The CDR3 covers 15 residues. After removal of 2 bases from V and 5 bases from J, the junction contained 7 bases not matched to a gene.